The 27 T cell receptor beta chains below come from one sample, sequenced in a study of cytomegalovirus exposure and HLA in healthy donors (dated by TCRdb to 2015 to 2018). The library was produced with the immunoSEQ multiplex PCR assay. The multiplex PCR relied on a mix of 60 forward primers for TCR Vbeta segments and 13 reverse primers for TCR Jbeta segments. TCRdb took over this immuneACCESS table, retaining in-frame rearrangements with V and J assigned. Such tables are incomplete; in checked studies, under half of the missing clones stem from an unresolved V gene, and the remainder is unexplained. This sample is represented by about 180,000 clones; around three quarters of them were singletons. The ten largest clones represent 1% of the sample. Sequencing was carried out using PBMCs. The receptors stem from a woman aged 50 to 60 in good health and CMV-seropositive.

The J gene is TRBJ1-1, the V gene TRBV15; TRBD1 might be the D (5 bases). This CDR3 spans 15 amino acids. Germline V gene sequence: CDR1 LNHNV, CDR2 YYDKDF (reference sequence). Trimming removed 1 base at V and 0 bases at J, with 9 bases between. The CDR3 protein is CATSRVRQMNTEAFF. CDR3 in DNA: TGTGCCACCAGCAGAGTACGACAGATGAACACTGAAGCTTTCTTT.

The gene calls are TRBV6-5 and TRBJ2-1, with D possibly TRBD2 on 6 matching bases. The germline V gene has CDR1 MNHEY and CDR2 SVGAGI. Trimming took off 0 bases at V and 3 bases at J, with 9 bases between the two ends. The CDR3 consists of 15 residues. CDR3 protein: CASSYSADYYNEQFF. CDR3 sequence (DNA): TGTGCCAGCAGTTACTCTGCGGACTACTACAATGAGCAGTTCTTC.

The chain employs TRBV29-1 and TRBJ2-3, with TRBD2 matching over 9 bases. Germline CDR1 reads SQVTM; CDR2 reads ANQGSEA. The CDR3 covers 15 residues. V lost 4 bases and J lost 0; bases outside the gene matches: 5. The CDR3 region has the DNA TGCAGCGTTGGTATGCGGGAGGGAAGCACAGATACGCAGTATTTT. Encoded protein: CSVGMREGSTDTQYF.

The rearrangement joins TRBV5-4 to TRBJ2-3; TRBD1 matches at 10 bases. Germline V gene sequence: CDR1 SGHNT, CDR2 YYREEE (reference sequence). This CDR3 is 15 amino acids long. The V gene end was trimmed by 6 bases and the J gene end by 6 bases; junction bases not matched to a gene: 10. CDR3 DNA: TGTGCCAGCAACGACCGGGGACAGGGGATGGATACGCAGTATTTT. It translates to CASNDRGQGMDTQYF.

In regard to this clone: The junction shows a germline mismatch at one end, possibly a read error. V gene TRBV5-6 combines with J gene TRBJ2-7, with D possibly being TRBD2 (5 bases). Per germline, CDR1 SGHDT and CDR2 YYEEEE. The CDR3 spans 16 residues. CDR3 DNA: TGTGCCAGCAGCTTGAAAGGGCCGGGAAACCACTACGAACAGTACTTC. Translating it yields CASSLKGPGNHYEQYF.

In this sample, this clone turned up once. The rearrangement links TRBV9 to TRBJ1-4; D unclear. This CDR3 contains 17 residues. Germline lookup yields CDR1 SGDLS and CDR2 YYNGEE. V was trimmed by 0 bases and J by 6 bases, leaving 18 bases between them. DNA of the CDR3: TGTGCCAGCAGCGTAGAACCACTGCCGATGGTTGATGAAAAACTGTTTTTT. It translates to CASSVEPLPMVDEKLFF.

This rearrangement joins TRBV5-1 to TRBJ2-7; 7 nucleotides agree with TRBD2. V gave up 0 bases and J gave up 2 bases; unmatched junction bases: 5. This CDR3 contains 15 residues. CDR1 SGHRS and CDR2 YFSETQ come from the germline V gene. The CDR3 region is CASSLAAGAPYEQYF. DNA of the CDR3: TGCGCCAGCAGCTTGGCGGCGGGAGCCCCCTACGAGCAGTACTTC.

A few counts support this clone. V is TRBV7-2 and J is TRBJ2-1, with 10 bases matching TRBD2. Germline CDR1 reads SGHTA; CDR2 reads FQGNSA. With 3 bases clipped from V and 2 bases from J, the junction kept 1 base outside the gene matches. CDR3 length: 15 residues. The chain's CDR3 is CASSFTSGAYNEQFF. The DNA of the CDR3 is TGTGCCAGCAGCTTTACTAGCGGGGCCTACAATGAGCAGTTCTTC.

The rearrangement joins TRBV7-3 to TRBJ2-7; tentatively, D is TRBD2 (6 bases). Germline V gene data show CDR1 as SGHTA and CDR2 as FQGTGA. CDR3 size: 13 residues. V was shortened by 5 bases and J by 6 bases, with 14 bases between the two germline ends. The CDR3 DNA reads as TGTGCCAGCAGCCCAAGGCCGGAGGGCGAGCAGTACTTC. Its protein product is CASSPRPEGEQYF.

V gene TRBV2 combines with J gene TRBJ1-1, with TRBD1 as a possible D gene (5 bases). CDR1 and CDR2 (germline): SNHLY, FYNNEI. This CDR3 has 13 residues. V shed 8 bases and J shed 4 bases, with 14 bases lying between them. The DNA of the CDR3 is TGTGCCAGCGTAAGGGCGGGGGGCACTGAAGCTTTCTTT. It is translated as CASVRAGGTEAFF.

CDR3 nucleotide sequence: TGTGCCAGCTCCGAGACAGGGAACACTGAAGCTTTCTTT. It encodes CASSETGNTEAFF. This chain connects TRBV18 to TRBJ1-1; maybe TRBD1 (6 bases). This CDR3 region has 13 residues. The V and J ends lost 6 bases and 1 base respectively, with 9 bases between them. The germline V gene has CDR1 KGHSH and CDR2 LQKENI.

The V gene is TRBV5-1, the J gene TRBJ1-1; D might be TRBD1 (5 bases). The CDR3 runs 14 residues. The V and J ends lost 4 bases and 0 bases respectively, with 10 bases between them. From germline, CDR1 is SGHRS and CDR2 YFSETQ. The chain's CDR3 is CASSLQDLNTEAFF. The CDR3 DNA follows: TGCGCCAGCAGCCTACAGGACCTGAACACTGAAGCTTTCTTT. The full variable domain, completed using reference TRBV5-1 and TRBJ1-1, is KAGVTQTPRYLIKTRGQQVTLSCSPISGHRSVSWYQQTPGQGLQFLFEYFSETQRNKGNFPGRFSGRQFSNSRSEMNVSTLELGDSALYLCASSLQDLNTEAFFGQGTRLTVV.

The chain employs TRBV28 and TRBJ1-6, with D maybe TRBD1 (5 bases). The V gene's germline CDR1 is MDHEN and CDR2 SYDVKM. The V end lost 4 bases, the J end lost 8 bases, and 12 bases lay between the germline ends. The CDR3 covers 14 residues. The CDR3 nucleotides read TGTGCCAGCAGTTCCGCAGGGTTGGATTCACCCCTCCACTTT. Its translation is CASSSAGLDSPLHF. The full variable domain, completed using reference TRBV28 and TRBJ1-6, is DVKVTQSSRYLVKRTGEKVFLECVQDMDHENMFWYRQDPGLGLRLIYFSYDVKMKEKGDIPEGYSVSREKKERFSLILESASTNQTSMYLCASSSAGLDSPLHFGNGTRLTVT.

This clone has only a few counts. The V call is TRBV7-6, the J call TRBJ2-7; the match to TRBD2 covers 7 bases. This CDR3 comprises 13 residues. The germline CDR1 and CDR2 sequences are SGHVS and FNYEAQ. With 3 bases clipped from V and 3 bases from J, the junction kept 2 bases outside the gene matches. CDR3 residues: CASSFGGDYEQYF. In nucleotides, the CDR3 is TGTGCCAGCAGCTTTGGGGGGGACTACGAGCAGTACTTC. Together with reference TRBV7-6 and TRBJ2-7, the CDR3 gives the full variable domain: GAGVSQSPRYKVTKRGQDVALRCDPISGHVSLYWYRQALGQGPEFLTYFNYEAQQDKSGLPNDRFSAERPEGSISTLTIQRTEQRDSAMYRCASSFGGDYEQYFGPGTRLTVT.

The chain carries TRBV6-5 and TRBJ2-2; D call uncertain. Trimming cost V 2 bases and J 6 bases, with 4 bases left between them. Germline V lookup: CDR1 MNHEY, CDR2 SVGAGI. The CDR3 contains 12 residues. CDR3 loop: CASSYTAGELFF. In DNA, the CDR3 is TGTGCCAGCAGTTACACGGCCGGGGAGCTGTTTTTT.

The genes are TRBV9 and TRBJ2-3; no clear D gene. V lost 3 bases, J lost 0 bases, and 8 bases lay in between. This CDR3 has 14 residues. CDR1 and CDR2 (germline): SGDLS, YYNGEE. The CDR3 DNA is TGTGCCAGCAGCGCCTACCACAGCACAGATACGCAGTATTTT. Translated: CASSAYHSTDTQYF.

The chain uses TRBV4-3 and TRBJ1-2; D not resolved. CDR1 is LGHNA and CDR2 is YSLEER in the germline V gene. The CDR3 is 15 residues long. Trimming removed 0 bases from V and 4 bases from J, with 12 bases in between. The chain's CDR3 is CASSQDRGVIYGYTF. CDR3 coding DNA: TGCGCCAGCAGCCAAGATCGCGGGGTAATCTATGGCTACACCTTC.

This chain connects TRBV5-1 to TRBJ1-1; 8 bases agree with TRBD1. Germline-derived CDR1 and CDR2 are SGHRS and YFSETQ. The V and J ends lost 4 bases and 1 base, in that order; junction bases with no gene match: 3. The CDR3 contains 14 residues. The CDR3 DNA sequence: TGCGCCAGCAGCGTACAGGGGGGGAACACTGAAGCTTTCTTT. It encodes CASSVQGGNTEAFF.

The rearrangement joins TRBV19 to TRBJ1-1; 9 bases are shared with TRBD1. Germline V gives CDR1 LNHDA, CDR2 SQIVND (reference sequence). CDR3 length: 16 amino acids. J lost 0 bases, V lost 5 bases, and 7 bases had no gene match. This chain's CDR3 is CASSQTGGGLNTEAFF. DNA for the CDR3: TGTGCCAGTAGTCAGACAGGGGGGGGACTGAACACTGAAGCTTTCTTT.

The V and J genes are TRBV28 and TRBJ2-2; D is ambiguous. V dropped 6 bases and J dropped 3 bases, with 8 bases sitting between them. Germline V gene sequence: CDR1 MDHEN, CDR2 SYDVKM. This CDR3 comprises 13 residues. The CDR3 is CASSYSDTGELFF. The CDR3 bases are TGTGCCAGCAGCTACTCGGACACCGGGGAGCTGTTTTTT.

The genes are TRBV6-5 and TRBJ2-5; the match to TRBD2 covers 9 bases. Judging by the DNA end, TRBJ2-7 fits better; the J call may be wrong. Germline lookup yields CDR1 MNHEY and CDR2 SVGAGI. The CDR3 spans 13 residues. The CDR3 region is CASSPSGTYEQYF. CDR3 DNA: TGTGCCAGCAGTCCTAGCGGGACCTACGAGCAGTACTTC.

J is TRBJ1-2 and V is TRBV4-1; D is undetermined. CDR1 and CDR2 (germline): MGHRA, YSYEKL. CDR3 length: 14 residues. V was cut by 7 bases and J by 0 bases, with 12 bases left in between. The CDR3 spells CASTPLFTNYGYTF. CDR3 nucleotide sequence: TGCGCCAGCACACCTCTATTTACTAACTATGGCTACACCTTC.

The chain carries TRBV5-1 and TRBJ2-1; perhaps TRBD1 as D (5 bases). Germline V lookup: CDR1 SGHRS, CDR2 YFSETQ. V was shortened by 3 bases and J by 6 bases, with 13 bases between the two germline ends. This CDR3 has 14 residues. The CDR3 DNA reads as TGCGCCAGCAGCTCCCAGGGTACCGGCAATGAGCAGTTCTTC. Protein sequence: CASSSQGTGNEQFF. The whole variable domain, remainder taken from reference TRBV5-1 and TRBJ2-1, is KAGVTQTPRYLIKTRGQQVTLSCSPISGHRSVSWYQQTPGQGLQFLFEYFSETQRNKGNFPGRFSGRQFSNSRSEMNVSTLELGDSALYLCASSSQGTGNEQFFGPGTRLTVL.

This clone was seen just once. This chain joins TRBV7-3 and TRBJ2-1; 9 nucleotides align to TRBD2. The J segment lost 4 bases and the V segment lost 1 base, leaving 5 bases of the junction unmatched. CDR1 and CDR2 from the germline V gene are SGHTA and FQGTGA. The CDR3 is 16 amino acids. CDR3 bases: TGTGCCAGCAGCTTAATTAGCGGGAGTTGGTACAATGAGCAGTTCTTC. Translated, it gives CASSLISGSWYNEQFF.

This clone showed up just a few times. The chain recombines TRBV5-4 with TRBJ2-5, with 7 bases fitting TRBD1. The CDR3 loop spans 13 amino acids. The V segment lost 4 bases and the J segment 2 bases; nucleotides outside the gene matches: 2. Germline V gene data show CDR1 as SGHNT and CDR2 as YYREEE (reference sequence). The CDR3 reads CASSRDRQETQYF. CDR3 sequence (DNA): TGTGCCAGCAGCCGGGACAGACAAGAGACCCAGTACTTC.

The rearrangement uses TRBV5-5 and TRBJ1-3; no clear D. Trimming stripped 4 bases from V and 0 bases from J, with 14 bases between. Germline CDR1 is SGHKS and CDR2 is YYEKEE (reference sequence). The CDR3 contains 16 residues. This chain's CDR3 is CASSEGLLPSGNTIYF. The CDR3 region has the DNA TGTGCCAGCAGCGAGGGCCTTCTCCCCTCTGGAAACACCATATATTTT. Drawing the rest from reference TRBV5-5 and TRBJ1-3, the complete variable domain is DAGVTQSPTHLIKTRGQQVTLRCSPISGHKSVSWYQQVLGQGPQFIFQYYEKEERGRGNFPDRFSARQFPNYSSELNVNALLLGDSALYLCASSEGLLPSGNTIYFGEGSWLTVV.

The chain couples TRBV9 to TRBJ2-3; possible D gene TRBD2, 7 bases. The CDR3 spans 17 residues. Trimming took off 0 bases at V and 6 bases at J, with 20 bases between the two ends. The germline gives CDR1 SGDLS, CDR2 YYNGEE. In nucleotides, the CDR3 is TGTGCCAGCAGCGTAGCACAGGGAGGGGAGACCGGGGATACGCAGTATTTT. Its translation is CASSVAQGGETGDTQYF.